One sample yielded the 10 T cell receptor beta chains listed below, sequenced in a study of cytomegalovirus exposure and HLA in healthy donors. PCR employed 60 Vbeta and 13 Jbeta primers. Profiled with immunoSEQ multiplex PCR; TCRdb holds only in-frame clones, not every one. This sample carries approximately 180,000 clones, approximately 86% of them seen once, and the ten largest clones take approximately 1.5%. Source material: PBMCs. All receptors derive from a woman aged 18-35 years in good health and CMV-seronegative.

This chain uses TRBV10-3 with TRBJ1-2; 7 nucleotides agree with TRBD1. This CDR3 region has 14 residues. Germline V gene data show CDR1 as ENHRY and CDR2 as SYGVKD. The V segment lost 6 bases and the J segment 1 base; nucleotides outside the gene matches: 5. CDR3 in amino acids: CAIRMTGSNYGYTF. The DNA for the CDR3 is TGTGCCATCAGAATGACAGGGAGTAACTATGGCTACACCTTC.

The chain recombines TRBV11-3 with TRBJ2-3, with D possibly matching TRBD2 (5 bases). The CDR3 contains 16 residues. With 4 bases removed from V and 0 bases from J, the gap between germline ends came to 14 bases. Per germline, CDR1 SGHNT and CDR2 YENEEA. This chain's CDR3 is CASSSHRESSTDTQYF. The CDR3, as DNA: TGTGCCAGCAGCTCTCACCGGGAATCTAGCACAGATACGCAGTATTTT.

The chain has TRBV14 and TRBJ2-5; TRBD1 agrees at 10 bases. The CDR3 extends over 16 amino acids. Germline V lookup: CDR1 SGHDN, CDR2 FVKESK. After removal of 5 bases from V and 2 bases from J, the junction contained 8 bases not matched to a gene. CDR3 in amino acids: CASSVPGQGIQETQYF. The DNA for the CDR3 is TGTGCCAGCAGCGTACCGGGACAGGGGATTCAAGAGACCCAGTACTTC.

This clone was recorded a few times. The chain carries TRBV10-3 and TRBJ1-1; unclear D gene. CDR3 length: 11 amino acids. V dropped 6 bases and J dropped 7 bases, with 9 bases sitting between them. Germline V lookup: CDR1 ENHRY, CDR2 SYGVKD. DNA for the CDR3: TGTGCCATCAGGACGGACTTTGAAGCTTTCTTT. Translating gives CAIRTDFEAFF.

The CDR3 is CASSSDSLQNTEAFF. CDR3 nucleotide sequence: TGTGCCAGCAGTTCCGACAGTCTTCAGAACACTGAAGCTTTCTTT. The rearrangement uses TRBV6-5 and TRBJ1-1; D may be TRBD1 (5 bases). In germline, CDR1 is MNHEY, CDR2 SVGAGI. The V and J ends lost 4 bases and 1 base respectively, with 13 bases between them. This CDR3 region has 15 residues.

The chain recombines TRBV6-1 with TRBJ1-1, with a possible D match to TRBD1 (5 bases). The CDR3 has 13 amino acids. Deletions cut 11 bases from V and 1 base from J, with 14 bases between. Germline CDR1 MNHNS, CDR2 SASEGT. CDR3 DNA: TGTGCCGTACGGGACTCCGGGAACACTGAAGCTTTCTTT. It is translated as CAVRDSGNTEAFF.

The CDR3 reads CASSPGGYGYTF. CDR3 bases: TGTGCCAGCTCACCGGGGGGATATGGCTACACCTTC. The chain joins TRBV18 to TRBJ1-2; maybe TRBD1 (5 bases). V was shortened by 3 bases and J by 5 bases, with 7 bases between the two germline ends. This CDR3 has 12 amino acids. Germline V gives CDR1 KGHSH, CDR2 LQKENI.

The chain is built from TRBV19 and TRBJ2-1, with TRBD2 matching 7 bases. The junction had 3 bases not matched to a gene; V was cut back by 5 bases and J by 2 bases. Germline V lookup: CDR1 LNHDA, CDR2 SQIVND (reference sequence). CDR3 length: 14 amino acids. CDR3 nucleotides: TGTGCCAGTAGTCCCGGGACTACCTACAATGAGCAGTTCTTC. Translated: CASSPGTTYNEQFF.

For this clone: The junction differs from germline at one of its ends, possibly a read error. Other DNA sequences within the sample encode an identical CDR3. CDR3 in DNA: TGTGCCAGCAGCTCGGGACTAGCGAGTCGGTACCAGGAGACCCAGTACTTC. It yields the protein CASSSGLASRYQETQYF. The rearrangement uses TRBV5-4 and TRBJ2-5; 10 nucleotides line up with TRBD2. Germline assignment: CDR1 SGHNT and CDR2 YYREEE (reference sequence). CDR3 length: 17 amino acids.

This chain links TRBV7-2 with TRBJ2-3, with a possible D match to TRBD2 (5 bases). V was trimmed by 1 base and J by 6 bases, leaving 11 bases between them. Per germline, CDR1 SGHTA and CDR2 FQGNSA. CDR3 size: 14 residues. The CDR3: CASSLVPGVDTQYF. CDR3 coding DNA: TGTGCCAGCAGCTTAGTCCCCGGGGTTGATACGCAGTATTTT.